Detailed here is one T cell receptor (beta chain). Its antigen remains unknown. The source of the sample is a study of early stage breast cancer tumors. Some clones are missing from TCRdb's copy, which holds only in-frame ones; the method was immunoSEQ multiplex PCR. This table holds some 72,000 clones, 79% found once. Whole-study findings and limits: Bulk DNA sequencing of unsorted cells missed chain pairing and markers.

This clonotype was obtained from a person aged 55 to 75 with breast cancer. Specimen: blood.

This chain's CDR3 is CATCGFKGANVLTF. CDR3 DNA: TGTGCCACGTGTGGGTTTAAAGGGGCCAACGTCCTGACTTTC. The chain uses TRBV15 and TRBJ2-6; D is ambiguous. CDR1 is LNHNV and CDR2 is YYDKDF in the germline V gene (reference sequence). The CDR3 has 14 residues. With 9 bases removed from V and 4 bases from J, the gap between germline ends came to 13 bases.